This TCR beta chain was captured in a study of T cell responses to AZD1222 COVID-19 vaccine. This table comes from immunoSEQ multiplex PCR, and its TCRdb copy is limited to in-frame clones, with some not included. Among 75,000 to 100,000 clones, more than 75% were seen once, and the ten largest hold about 12%. The germline V gene encodes CDR1 MDHEN and CDR2 SYDVKM. Trimming removed 4 bases from V and 4 bases from J, with 13 bases in between. The CDR3 contains 14 residues. This clonotype originated in an adult in good health. The chain recombines TRBV28 with TRBJ1-2; D remains ambiguous. Sequencing was performed on peripheral blood, taken on day 0 of AZD1222 vaccination. The CDR3 reads CASSSTGAGYGYTF. The CDR3 coding sequence is TGTGCCAGCAGTTCCACGGGAGCCGGCTATGGCTACACCTTC.